This TCR beta chain was recorded in a study of blood T cell repertoires in COVID-19. In the original workflow: Quantification of nucleated cells was approximated via reference gene primer amplification. The protocol was immunoSEQ multiplex PCR, while the TCRdb copy is restricted to in-frame clones and leaves out a portion. For V, J and clone size, that table is used; D and trimming come from the DNA. This table holds fewer than 200,000 clones, roughly 80% found once. The sample was peripheral blood. The sequence derives from a man in his 60s with acute or convalescent COVID-19.

DNA of the CDR3: TGTGCCAGCAGCTTGGGTTTCTTGCAGGGCCGAGACCAGTACTTC. It translates to CASSLGFLQGRDQYF. The chain combines TRBV5-6 with TRBJ2-7; perhaps TRBD1 as D (5 bases). CDR3 length: 15 amino acids. The germline V gene encodes CDR1 SGHDT and CDR2 YYEEEE. Trimming took off 0 bases at V and 10 bases at J, with 20 bases between the two ends.